These 25 T cell receptor beta chains were sequenced from one sample in a study of T cells in Graves' hyperthyroidism and ophthalmopathy. Amplification of TCR beta CDR3 regions used RNA as the template. Initially, a first-round RT-PCR of the TCR CDR3 employed the HTBI primer set. TCRdb re-derived calls from the multiplex PCR reads in MiXCR, one entry per CDR3 protein. The sample records 600,000 to 650,000 distinct CDR3 sequences, around 21% being singletons. The material sequenced was blood. The source of these receptors is a man younger than 45 with Graves' ophthalmopathy.

This clonotype was counted between two and nine times. The V and J genes are TRBV18 and TRBJ1-1; D may be TRBD1 (5 bases). Germline assignment: CDR1 KGHSH and CDR2 LQKENI. The CDR3 has 18 amino acids. Trimming left V 0 bases short and J 1 base short, with 18 bases between. The CDR3 loop reads CASSPPNGGGFANTEAFF. CDR3 sequence (DNA): TGTGCCAGCTCACCACCGAATGGGGGGGGGTTCGCGAACACTGAAGCTTTCTTT.

Ten or more counts support this clonotype. The V call is TRBV7-3, the J call TRBJ1-1; D not certain. V was cut by 6 bases and J by 1 base, with 9 bases left in between. The CDR3 runs 13 residues. In germline, CDR1 is SGHTA, CDR2 FQGTGA. The CDR3 here is CASRLTTNTEAFF. The CDR3 DNA reads TGTGCCAGCAGACTCACAACGAACACTGAAGCTTTCTTT.

This clonotype was counted at least ten times. This chain joins TRBV6-2 or TRBV6-3 and TRBJ2-7, with 13 bases that match TRBD2. Germline V CDR1 and CDR2: MNHEY, SVGEGT. The CDR3 has 17 amino acids. V was pared by 5 bases and J by 5 bases, with 12 bases of the junction left unmatched. The CDR3 coding sequence is TGTGCCAGCAGTCAGCTACTTGGGACTAGCGGGACCGACGAGCAGTACTTC. This sequence encodes CASSQLLGTSGTDEQYF.

V and J are TRBV20-1 and TRBJ2-1, with 12 bases lining up with TRBD2. Germline CDR1 is DFQATT and CDR2 is SNEGSKA (reference sequence). Trimming removed 0 bases from V and 0 bases from J; junction bases left unmatched: 9. This CDR3 is 19 amino acids long. The CDR3 DNA is TGCAGTGCTAGAGATGAGACTAGCGGGGGTCCCAGCTCCTACAATGAGCAGTTCTTC. Protein sequence: CSARDETSGGPSSYNEQFF.

This clonotype was seen more than once but under ten times. The chain combines TRBV5-1 with TRBJ2-3; the D gene is possibly TRBD2 (6 bases). The CDR3 has 15 residues. The germline V gene has CDR1 SGHRS and CDR2 YFSETQ. Trimming removed 3 bases at V and 4 bases at J, with 15 bases between. CDR3 loop: CASSSGTSGADTQYF. The CDR3 nucleotides read TGCGCCAGCAGCTCCGGGACGTCGGGGGCAGATACGCAGTATTTT.

The rearrangement joins TRBV5-6 to TRBJ2-2; the D gene is possibly TRBD2 (5 bases). Trimming took off 4 bases at V and 4 bases at J, with 17 bases between the two ends. This CDR3 region has 16 residues. Germline V gives CDR1 SGHDT, CDR2 YYEEEE. The CDR3 bases are TGTGCCAGCAGCCCTAACTTCGGAGGATCCACCGGGGAGCTGTTTTTT. Its protein product is CASSPNFGGSTGELFF.

This clonotype was detected only a few times. The chain uses TRBV30 and TRBJ2-6; D is unresolved. This CDR3 contains 17 residues. The ends were cut back, 5 bases at V and 0 bases at J, with 17 bases in the middle. CDR1 GTSNPN and CDR2 SVGIG come from the germline V gene (reference sequence). Here the CDR3 DNA reads TGTGCCTGGGGAAGGGCCACCCTCTCCTCTGGGGCCAACGTCCTGACTTTC. Its translation: CAWGRATLSSGANVLTF.

This clonotype was observed at least ten times. The chain is built from TRBV7-2 and TRBJ2-2; 14 bases are shared with TRBD2. In germline, CDR1 is SGHTA, CDR2 FQGNSA. The V gene end was trimmed by 5 bases and the J gene end by 7 bases; junction bases not matched to a gene: 6. The CDR3 spans 16 residues. CDR3 DNA sequence: TGTGCCAGCAGCGCGGGACTAGCGGGAGTAGGCGGGGAGCTGTTTTTT. This gives the protein CASSAGLAGVGGELFF. The full variable domain, rest sourced from reference TRBV7-2 and TRBJ2-2, is GAGVSQSPSNKVTEKGKDVELRCDPISGHTALYWYRQSLGQGLEFLIYFQGNSAPDKSGLPSDRFSAERTGGSVSTLTIQRTQQEDSAVYLCASSAGLAGVGGELFFGEGSRLTVL.

In this sample, this clonotype turned up a few times. The chain couples TRBV28 to TRBJ2-7; TRBD1 might be the D (5 bases). Trimming pared 5 bases from V and 0 bases from J, leaving 17 bases between. Per germline, CDR1 MDHEN and CDR2 SYDVKM. The CDR3 consists of 16 residues. DNA of the CDR3: TGTGCCAGCAGTCACCTGAAGGGGTTCAGCTCCTACGAGCAGTACTTC. Amino acids: CASSHLKGFSSYEQYF.

In its sample, this clonotype was seen many times. The genes are TRBV7-9 and TRBJ2-1, with 8 bases matching TRBD1. The CDR3 extends over 17 amino acids. V dropped 0 bases and J dropped 2; count of bases not matched to a gene: 6. Germline assignment: CDR1 SEHNR and CDR2 FQNEAQ (reference sequence). CDR3 region: CASSLARTGSPYNEQFF. Here the CDR3 DNA reads TGTGCCAGCAGCTTAGCACGGACAGGGTCCCCCTACAATGAGCAGTTCTTC. The whole variable domain, remainder taken from reference TRBV7-9 and TRBJ2-1, is DTGVSQNPRHKITKRGQNVTFRCDPISEHNRLYWYRQTLGQGPEFLTYFQNEAQLEKSRLLSDRFSAERPKGSFSTLEIQRTEQGDSAMYLCASSLARTGSPYNEQFFGPGTRLTVL.

A few counts support this clonotype. V is TRBV3-1 and J is TRBJ1-2; 9 positions agree with TRBD1. The junction had 8 bases not matched to a gene; V was cut back by 2 bases and J by 4 bases. The CDR3 covers 16 residues. The V gene's germline CDR1 is LGHDT and CDR2 YNNKEL (reference sequence). CDR3 nucleotide sequence: TGTGCCAGCAGCCAATTTAACAGGGGGCAGGGCTATGGCTACACCTTC. Its translation is CASSQFNRGQGYGYTF.

This sequence joins TRBV5-1 and TRBJ1-1; D ambiguous. CDR1 is SGHRS, CDR2 YFSETQ, per germline. The CDR3 covers 15 residues. Trimming left V 4 bases short and J 8 bases short, with 21 bases between. The CDR3 spells CASSPPGPQVGEAFF. The DNA for the CDR3 is TGCGCCAGCAGCCCCCCCGGGCCTCAGGTTGGAGAAGCTTTCTTT.

This clonotype turned up a few times. This chain links TRBV9 with TRBJ2-7; TRBD2 matches 8 bases. The CDR3 runs to 14 residues. In germline, CDR1 is SGDLS, CDR2 YYNGEE. Trimming at V came to 0 bases and at J to 3 bases, leaving 2 bases not matched to a gene. Here the CDR3 reads CASSVALADYEQYF. The CDR3 DNA sequence: TGTGCCAGCAGCGTAGCACTAGCGGACTACGAGCAGTACTTC.

The sample holds a few counts of this clonotype. This chain links TRBV28 with TRBJ2-5, with TRBD1 matching 10 bases. The germline V gene encodes CDR1 MDHEN and CDR2 SYDVKM. The J segment lost 6 bases and the V segment lost 2 bases, leaving 9 bases of the junction unmatched. The CDR3 runs to 16 residues. The CDR3 DNA is TGTGCCAGCAGTTTAGAGTGGGGACAGGGGTATCAGACCCAGTACTTC. As protein: CASSLEWGQGYQTQYF.

In regard to this clonotype: The junction differs from germline at one of its ends, possibly a read error. The chain employs TRBV4-3 and TRBJ2-7; no reliable D call. Per the germline V gene, CDR1 is LGHNA and CDR2 is YSLEER. The CDR3 is 13 residues long. CDR3 residues: CASSQDLTYEQYF. The CDR3 nucleotides are TGTGCCAGCAGCCAAGACCTCACCTACGAGCAGTACTTC.

This clonotype was seen many times. This chain connects TRBV3-1 to TRBJ1-3, with a tentative D call TRBD1 (5 bases). Germline V gene lookup returns CDR1 LGHDT and CDR2 YNNKEL (reference sequence). The CDR3 covers 15 residues. The ends were cut back, 1 base at V and 7 bases at J, with 14 bases in the middle. In nucleotides, the CDR3 is TGTGCCAGCAGCCAAGGATGGACACCCGGGAACACCATATATTTT. Translated, it gives CASSQGWTPGNTIYF.

This clonotype has a count of ten or more. CDR3 protein: CAWSGKGEQEKLFF. The CDR3 DNA is TGTGCCTGGAGTGGGAAGGGGGAACAGGAAAAACTGTTTTTT. The rearrangement uses TRBV30 and TRBJ1-4; perhaps TRBD1 as D (6 bases). Trimming took off 1 base at V and 8 bases at J, with 14 bases between the two ends. CDR1 is GTSNPN and CDR2 is SVGIG in the germline V gene (reference sequence). CDR3 size: 14 residues.

The table lists this clonotype with many counts. The chain uses TRBV28 and TRBJ1-5, with TRBD1 identical over 11 bases. Germline V gene sequence: CDR1 MDHEN, CDR2 SYDVKM. The CDR3 length is 16 residues. V was pared by 5 bases and J by 6 bases, with 9 bases of the junction left unmatched. CDR3 sequence: CASSQPPGQGVQPQHF. Written as DNA, the CDR3 is TGTGCCAGCAGTCAACCGCCGGGACAGGGGGTTCAGCCCCAGCATTTT.

The gene calls are TRBV27 and TRBJ2-4, with 8 bases matching TRBD2. The ends lost 5 bases at V and 0 bases at J; junction bases unmatched: 6. CDR3 length equals 16 residues. Germline V gene data show CDR1 as MNHEY and CDR2 as SMNVEV (reference sequence). The CDR3, as DNA: TGTGCCAGCAGTCCTTTAGCGGGGAGAGCCAAAAACATTCAGTACTTC. Protein: CASSPLAGRAKNIQYF.

V usage is TRBV28 and J usage is TRBJ1-2; 7 positions match TRBD1. This CDR3 spans 15 amino acids. The ends lost 4 bases at V and 3 bases at J; junction bases unmatched: 8. Germline CDR1 MDHEN, CDR2 SYDVKM. CDR3 loop: CASSSQGDLYYGYTF. The CDR3 DNA reads TGTGCCAGCAGTTCGCAGGGGGACCTCTACTATGGCTACACCTTC.

In this sample, this clonotype turned up many times. The chain links TRBV12-3 or TRBV12-4 to TRBJ1-1, with TRBD1 matching 7 bases. The CDR3 sequence is 15 residues long. Losses at the gene ends were 3 bases for V and 1 base for J; bases not matched to a gene: 5. In DNA form, the CDR3 reads TGTGCCAGCAGTTTGACCCGGACAGGGAACACTGAAGCTTTCTTT. Translated, it gives CASSLTRTGNTEAFF.

The chain couples TRBV5-5 to TRBJ2-2, with 10 bases aligning to TRBD1. The trim removed 4 bases at V and 4 bases at J, leaving 4 bases unmatched. The CDR3 has 15 amino acids. Germline CDR1 and CDR2: SGHKS and YYEKEE (reference sequence). CDR3 residues: CASSIGTGVTGELFF. Here the CDR3 DNA reads TGTGCCAGCAGCATTGGGACAGGGGTCACCGGGGAGCTGTTTTTT. Looking up the rest from reference TRBV5-5 and TRBJ2-2 gives the full variable domain: DAGVTQSPTHLIKTRGQQVTLRCSPISGHKSVSWYQQVLGQGPQFIFQYYEKEERGRGNFPDRFSARQFPNYSSELNVNALLLGDSALYLCASSIGTGVTGELFFGEGSRLTVL.

This chain connects TRBV29-1 to TRBJ2-7; TRBD1 matches at 10 bases. Germline loops: CDR1 SQVTM, CDR2 ANQGSEA. Trimming cost V 5 bases and J 2 bases; bases outside gene matches: 9. The CDR3 contains 15 residues. CDR3 amino acids: CSVIHLTGGTYEQYF. The CDR3, as DNA: TGCAGCGTTATCCATCTGACAGGGGGCACCTACGAGCAGTACTTC.

This clonotype appeared once. This rearrangement joins TRBV6-4 to TRBJ2-2; D gene unclear. Germline lookup yields CDR1 MRHNA and CDR2 SNTAGT. CDR3 length equals 13 residues. Deletions cut 2 bases from V and 1 base from J, with 2 bases between. The CDR3 DNA follows: TGTGCCAGCAGTGACGGGAACACCGGGGAGCTGTTTTTT. It encodes CASSDGNTGELFF.

The table lists this clonotype with many counts. The genes are TRBV6-1 and TRBJ1-2; TRBD1 matches 12 bases. Germline lookup yields CDR1 MNHNS and CDR2 SASEGT. The length of the CDR3 is 17 residues. Trimming cost V 6 bases and J 5 bases; bases outside gene matches: 13. The CDR3 here is CASSPNSRDRGRYGYTF. The DNA for the CDR3 is TGTGCCAGCAGCCCTAATAGCCGGGACAGGGGGCGGTATGGCTACACCTTC.